This entry lists 15 T cell receptor beta chains sequenced from one sample in a study of neurological immune-mediated disorders. Time point specified: longitudinal time-point 3. TCRdb reprocessed the 5' RACE reads with MiXCR, giving one entry per CDR3 protein. This table has roughly 45,000 distinct CDR3 sequences, roughly 14% appearing once. The sequenced sample consisted of PBMCs. The receptor source for this set is a young man in good health.

This clonotype has at least ten counts. The chain is built from TRBV11-2 and TRBJ1-4, with TRBD1 as a possible D gene (5 bases). CDR1 is SGHAT, CDR2 FQNNGV, per germline. The V and J ends lost 4 bases and 15 bases respectively, with 27 bases between them. The CDR3 spans 16 residues. CDR3 coding DNA: TGTGCCAGCAGCTCCCCTGAACTACCGGGGGGAAACAAAGTGTTTTTT. It is translated as CASSSPELPGGNKVFF.

The V gene is TRBV21-1, the J gene TRBJ1-1. TRBV21-1 is tagged as a pseudogene. The CDR3 is 14 amino acids. The CDR3 loop is CASSKGGANTEAFF. In DNA, the CDR3 is TGTGCCAGCAGCAAAGGGGGAGCGAACACTGAAGCTTTCTTT.

This clonotype came up many times. The chain combines TRBV3-1 with TRBJ2-1; no clear D gene. Trimming stripped 1 base from V and 5 bases from J, with 9 bases between. The CDR3 is made up of 14 amino acids. Germline V lookup: CDR1 LGHDT, CDR2 YNNKEL (reference sequence). CDR3 protein: CASSQAARNNEQFF. In DNA form, the CDR3 reads TGTGCCAGCAGCCAAGCGGCCCGGAACAATGAGCAGTTCTTC.

This clonotype was detected many times. The chain recombines TRBV5-1 with TRBJ2-3; D is possibly TRBD2 (6 bases). The germline gives CDR1 SGHRS, CDR2 YFSETQ. The CDR3 consists of 15 residues. Trimming removed 2 bases from V and 0 bases from J, with 10 bases in between. The CDR3 DNA is TGCGCCAGCAGCTTAGCGGGCCCTAGCACAGATACGCAGTATTTT. Its translation is CASSLAGPSTDTQYF.

This clonotype was counted a few times. The chain joins TRBV27 to TRBJ1-5, with a tentative D call TRBD1 (5 bases). The CDR3 contains 13 residues. The germline V and J ends were trimmed by 5 bases and 6 bases, with 11 bases remaining between them. The V gene's germline CDR1 is MNHEY and CDR2 SMNVEV (reference sequence). The chain's CDR3 is CASSLGASQPQHF. In DNA, the CDR3 is TGTGCCAGCAGTCTCGGGGCGTCTCAGCCCCAGCATTTT.

In this sample, this clonotype turned up many times. The chain carries TRBV5-1 and TRBJ1-3, with no clear D. Germline lookup yields CDR1 SGHRS and CDR2 YFSETQ. The CDR3 runs to 17 residues. With 7 bases removed from V and 2 bases from J, the gap between germline ends came to 22 bases. CDR3 bases: TGCGCCAGCTCTGTTTCGGACCCCTCGCGACCTGGAAACACCATATATTTT. Its protein is CASSVSDPSRPGNTIYF.

This clonotype was counted ten times or more. The CDR3 is CASSLVALNTEAFF. CDR3 DNA sequence: TGTGCCAGCAGTTTAGTTGCACTTAACACTGAAGCTTTCTTT. V and J are TRBV12-3 or TRBV12-4 and TRBJ1-1; D ambiguous. The CDR3 runs to 14 residues. Trimming left V 1 base short and J 2 bases short, with 8 bases between.

This clonotype was found a few times. This sequence joins TRBV5-1 and TRBJ2-5, with 7 bases fitting TRBD1. The CDR3 spans 17 residues. Per germline, CDR1 SGHRS and CDR2 YFSETQ. V dropped 0 bases and J dropped 1; count of bases not matched to a gene: 9. The CDR3 DNA is TGCGCCAGCAGCTTGGGATCGACAGGGACGATCCAAGAGACCCAGTACTTC. This codes for CASSLGSTGTIQETQYF. Variable domain in full (rest from reference TRBV5-1 and TRBJ2-5): KAGVTQTPRYLIKTRGQQVTLSCSPISGHRSVSWYQQTPGQGLQFLFEYFSETQRNKGNFPGRFSGRQFSNSRSEMNVSTLELGDSALYLCASSLGSTGTIQETQYFGPGTRLLVL.

This clonotype was seen repeatedly, ten times or more. The rearrangement uses TRBV7-6 and TRBJ2-3; the D gene is possibly TRBD1 (5 bases). The CDR3 has 14 amino acids. V was clipped by 0 bases and J by 2 bases, with 6 bases between them. Germline CDR1 SGHVS, CDR2 FNYEAQ. The CDR3 here is CASSLAGPTDTQYF. In DNA form, the CDR3 reads TGTGCCAGCAGCTTAGCGGGGCCCACAGATACGCAGTATTTT.

This clonotype was seen repeatedly, ten times or more. The V gene is TRBV12-3 or TRBV12-4, the J gene TRBJ2-3; TRBD1 matches at 10 bases. Trimming removed 10 bases from V and 7 bases from J; junction bases left unmatched: 14. There are 15 residues in the CDR3. The CDR3 bases are TGTGCCACGACTGAGTGGGGACAGGGGCGGTATACGCAGTATTTT. Protein product: CATTEWGQGRYTQYF.

The sample holds many counts of this clonotype. The V call is TRBV28, the J call TRBJ2-7; TRBD2 aligns across 10 bases. With V trimmed by 6 bases and J by 0 bases, 5 bases remained unmatched. The CDR3 consists of 15 residues. CDR1 MDHEN and CDR2 SYDVKM come from the germline V gene. CDR3 loop: CASRSGGVGSYEQYF. The CDR3 DNA is TGTGCCAGCAGAAGCGGGGGGGTCGGCTCCTACGAGCAGTACTTC.

There are many counts of this clonotype. The chain carries TRBV20-1 and TRBJ2-7; 10 nucleotides agree with TRBD2. The CDR3 totals 13 residues. Unmatched junction bases numbered 5, after V lost 3 bases and J lost 6 bases. The germline V gene has CDR1 DFQATT and CDR2 SNEGSKA (reference sequence). CDR3 amino acids: CSARGLATAEQYF. The CDR3 DNA reads TGCAGTGCTAGGGGACTAGCGACCGCCGAGCAGTACTTC.

This chain connects TRBV7-6 to TRBJ2-1; 13 bases match TRBD2. Looked up from germline, CDR1 is SGHVS and CDR2 is FNYEAQ. The junction had 5 bases not matched to a gene; V was cut back by 3 bases and J by 9 bases. The CDR3 loop spans 15 amino acids. CDR3 region: CASSFGTSGMAEQFF. Here the CDR3 DNA reads TGTGCCAGCAGCTTCGGGACTAGCGGGATGGCTGAGCAGTTCTTC.

This clonotype showed up many times. CDR3 sequence reads: CASSEYSEQYF. In DNA, the CDR3 is TGTGCCAGCAGTGAATATAGTGAGCAGTACTTC. V and J are TRBV6-1 and TRBJ2-7, with D unresolved. There are 11 residues in the CDR3. Germline CDR1 MNHNS, CDR2 SASEGT. Trimming took 2 bases from V and 7 from J, leaving 6 bases between them.

This clonotype showed up many times. The rearrangement uses TRBV11-1 and TRBJ2-2; 7 bases match TRBD1. Germline assignment: CDR1 SGHAT and CDR2 FQDESV (reference sequence). The CDR3 covers 15 residues. After removal of 2 bases from V and 1 base from J, the junction contained 1 base not matched to a gene. For the CDR3, the DNA is TGTGCCAGCAGCTTAAGACAGGGGAACACCGGGGAGCTGTTTTTT. It encodes CASSLRQGNTGELFF. The entire variable domain, with the rest obtained from reference TRBV11-1 and TRBJ2-2, is as follows: EAEVAQSPRYKITEKSQAVAFWCDPISGHATLYWYRQILGQGPELLVQFQDESVVDDSQLPKDRFSAERLKGVDSTLKIQPAELGDSAMYLCASSLRQGNTGELFFGEGSRLTVL.